This TCR beta chain was recorded in a study of neoadjuvant anti-PD-1 for oral cavity cancer. Background on the study: Around day 43, patients without progression received a fourth nivolumab dose before surgery.

Patients had newly diagnosed, untreated stage II-IVA oral cavity squamous cell carcinoma. PBMCs were not maintained or expanded in culture before analysis. Germline values: CDR1 SEHNR, CDR2 FQNEAQ (reference sequence). J gave up 10 bases and V 4 bases, and 7 bases lay outside the gene matches. The CDR3 loop spans 15 amino acids. Blood libraries mostly used roughly 500 ng genomic DNA, six replicates each. Clones were sequenced by immunoSEQ multiplex PCR, and TCRdb holds only the in-frame ones, with some missing. The sample records over 11,000 clones, roughly 68% being singletons. This chain connects TRBV7-9 to TRBJ2-1; 13 bases map to TRBD2. This sequence originates from a person between 40 and 85 years old with oral cavity squamous cell carcinoma. The starting material was PBMCs, obtained before nivolumab (anti-PD-1) treatment. CDR3 sequence (DNA): TGTGCCAGCAGCTCAGGACTAGCGGGGGCCGGAGAGCAGTTCTTC. Its translation: CASSSGLAGAGEQFF.